The present entry profiles one TCR beta chain with its context. Its antigen is unknown. A read error may be the cause here, since a much bigger clone is one base away. Germline CDR1 reads SNHLY; CDR2 reads FYNNEI. The CDR3 is 15 amino acids. The entry originates in a study of molecular identifiers for immune sequencing clone quantification. General observations from the study: Clones above 20 RNA copies held over 98% of effector molecules, under 1% in naive cells.

A single record per CDR3 protein comes from TCRdb applying MiXCR to the PCR reads. The data hold roughly 630,000 distinct CDR3 sequences, with 25% observed a single time. The TCR sequence derives from a human donor in good health. Some libraries in this study had Jurkat cell RNA spiked in. The J gene is TRBJ1-2, the V gene TRBV2, with D uncertain. The sample comprised naive CD8+ T cells from blood, with Jurkat cell RNA spiked in. As for subset: FACS-sorted CD8+CD4-CCR7+CD45RA+ naive T cells. The CDR3 loop is CASSEEESLIIGCTF. The CDR3 bases are TGTGCCAGCAGTGAGGAGGAGTCTCTAATTATAGGCTGCACCTTC.